This entry lists 7 T cell receptor beta chains sequenced from one sample in a study of T-cell memory formation after mild COVID-19. MiXCR, applied by TCRdb to the 5' RACE reads, yields one record per CDR3 protein. The sample contains around 440,000 distinct CDR3 sequences, 18% of which appear only once. The sample comprised PBMCs or a T cell subset sorted from them (not recorded which). These receptor sequences come from an adult woman who had mild COVID-19 (a few samples of this study predate the infection). Cell type and time point are not known.

This clonotype occurred many times. This chain links TRBV7-9 with TRBJ2-3; possibly TRBD1 or TRBD2 for D (5 bases each). The CDR3 runs 14 residues. Trimming shortened V by 5 bases and J by 2 bases, and 11 bases separated the two germline ends. Germline-derived CDR1 and CDR2 are SEHNR and FQNEAQ (reference sequence). The CDR3 DNA sequence: TGTGCCAGCAGCCCCGGGGCTTCCACAGATACGCAGTATTTT. It specifies CASSPGASTDTQYF.

In this sample, this clonotype turned up a few times. This chain joins TRBV7-9 and TRBJ2-7; 14 bases are shared with TRBD2. V was pared by 5 bases and J by 9 bases, with 12 bases of the junction left unmatched. In germline, CDR1 is SEHNR, CDR2 FQNEAQ (reference sequence). The CDR3 has 16 residues. CDR3 sequence reads: CASSPNPGLAGAGQYF. CDR3 in DNA: TGTGCCAGCAGCCCCAACCCGGGACTAGCGGGAGCCGGGCAGTACTTC.

This clonotype turned up a few times. The V and J genes are TRBV20-1 and TRBJ2-1; 8 bases match TRBD2. The CDR3 extends over 16 amino acids. CDR1 and CDR2 (germline): DFQATT, SNEGSKA (reference sequence). The junction had 10 bases not matched to a gene; V was cut back by 4 bases and J by 2 bases. CDR3 bases: TGCAGTGCTAAAACGTTAGCGGGACTGACCTACAATGAGCAGTTCTTC. Translated, it gives CSAKTLAGLTYNEQFF.

This clonotype was counted at least ten times. The chain employs TRBV15 and TRBJ1-2; D may be TRBD1 (5 bases). V gave up 1 base and J gave up 4 bases, with 16 bases separating them. The germline V gene encodes CDR1 LNHNV and CDR2 YYDKDF (reference sequence). This CDR3 has 16 amino acids. In DNA form, the CDR3 reads TGTGCCACCAGCAGAGCCCTCTCCCAGGGTAGCTATGGCTACACCTTC. Encoded protein: CATSRALSQGSYGYTF.

The rearrangement uses TRBV12-3 or TRBV12-4 and TRBJ2-3; TRBD1 or TRBD2 may be the D gene (5 bases each). The V gene lost 2 bases and the J gene lost 3 bases, with 15 bases spanning the gap. The CDR3 consists of 16 residues. Here the CDR3 DNA reads TGTGCCAGCAGTTTATGGACGGGGACGGTAACAGATACGCAGTATTTT. As protein: CASSLWTGTVTDTQYF.

This clonotype was counted between two and nine times. The CDR3 protein is CASSYSAGAGNQPQHF. CDR3 in DNA: TGTGCCAGCAGTTACTCAGCCGGGGCGGGCAATCAGCCCCAGCATTTT. V usage is TRBV6-2 or TRBV6-3 and J usage is TRBJ1-5; D is possibly TRBD1 (5 bases). The length of the CDR3 is 16 residues. Germline CDR1 reads MNHEY; CDR2 reads SVGEGT. Deletions cut 0 bases from V and 2 bases from J, with 11 bases between.

This clonotype was seen more than once but under ten times. The chain recombines TRBV27 with TRBJ1-2; D is possibly TRBD1 (6 bases). The CDR3 is made up of 14 amino acids. Trimming left V 3 bases short and J 7 bases short, with 15 bases between. Germline V CDR1 and CDR2: MNHEY, SMNVEV (reference sequence). Here the CDR3 reads CASSLVPGESGYTF. In DNA form, the CDR3 reads TGTGCCAGCAGTTTGGTTCCAGGGGAGAGTGGCTACACCTTC.